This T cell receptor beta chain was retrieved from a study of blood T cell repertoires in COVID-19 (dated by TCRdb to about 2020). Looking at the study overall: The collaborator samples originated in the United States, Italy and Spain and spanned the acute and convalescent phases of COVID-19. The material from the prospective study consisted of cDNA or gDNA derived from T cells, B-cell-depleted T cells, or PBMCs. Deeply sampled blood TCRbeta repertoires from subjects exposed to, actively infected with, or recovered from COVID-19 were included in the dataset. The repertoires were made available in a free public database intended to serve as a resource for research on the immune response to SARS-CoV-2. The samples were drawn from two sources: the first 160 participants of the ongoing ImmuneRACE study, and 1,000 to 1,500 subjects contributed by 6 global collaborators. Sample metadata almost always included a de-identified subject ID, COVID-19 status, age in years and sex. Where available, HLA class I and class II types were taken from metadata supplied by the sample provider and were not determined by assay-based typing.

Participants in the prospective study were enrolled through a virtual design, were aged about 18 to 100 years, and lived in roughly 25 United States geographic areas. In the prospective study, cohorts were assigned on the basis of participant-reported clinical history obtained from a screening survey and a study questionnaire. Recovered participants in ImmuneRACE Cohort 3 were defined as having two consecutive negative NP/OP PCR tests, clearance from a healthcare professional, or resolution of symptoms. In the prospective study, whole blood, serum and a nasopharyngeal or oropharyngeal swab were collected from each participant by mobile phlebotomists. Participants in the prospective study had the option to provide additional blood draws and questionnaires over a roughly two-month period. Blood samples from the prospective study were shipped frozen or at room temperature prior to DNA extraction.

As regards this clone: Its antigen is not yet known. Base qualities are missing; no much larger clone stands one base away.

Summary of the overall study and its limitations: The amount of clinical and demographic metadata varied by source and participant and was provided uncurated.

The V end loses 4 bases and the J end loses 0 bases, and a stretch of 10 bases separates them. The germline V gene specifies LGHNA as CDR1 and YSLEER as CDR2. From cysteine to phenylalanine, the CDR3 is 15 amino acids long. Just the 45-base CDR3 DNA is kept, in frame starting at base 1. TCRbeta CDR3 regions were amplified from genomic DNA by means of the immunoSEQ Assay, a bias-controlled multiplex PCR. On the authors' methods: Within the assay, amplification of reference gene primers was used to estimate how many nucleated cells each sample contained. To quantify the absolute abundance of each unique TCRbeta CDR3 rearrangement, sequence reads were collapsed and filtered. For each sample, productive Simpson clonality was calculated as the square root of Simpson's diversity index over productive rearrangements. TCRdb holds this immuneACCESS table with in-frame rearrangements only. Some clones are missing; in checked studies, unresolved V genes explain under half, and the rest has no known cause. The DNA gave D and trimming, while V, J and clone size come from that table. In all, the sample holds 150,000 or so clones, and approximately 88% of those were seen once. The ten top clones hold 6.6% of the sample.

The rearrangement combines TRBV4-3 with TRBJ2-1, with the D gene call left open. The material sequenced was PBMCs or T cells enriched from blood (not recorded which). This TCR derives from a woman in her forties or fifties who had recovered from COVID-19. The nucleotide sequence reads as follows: TGCGCCAGCAGCCCTCAGGTACCCTCCTACAATGAGCAGTTCTTC. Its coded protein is CASSPQVPSYNEQFF.